A selection of T cell receptor beta chains follows, all from one sample in a study of blood T cell repertoires in COVID-19. This table comes from immunoSEQ multiplex PCR, and its TCRdb copy is limited to in-frame clones, with some not included. In the table there are approximately 210,000 clones, about nine tenths of which are singletons. The specimen was peripheral blood. The receptors come from a woman between 35 and 50 years old with acute or convalescent COVID-19. CDR3s include the opening cysteine and the closing phenylalanine or tryptophan. Each record gives: clone size, D gene, V gene, J gene, CDR3 protein, CDR3 DNA. A D gene is named only where the DNA matches it firmly. Clone size is given for some rows only: seen once, a few or many times, or a class if the clone is expanded.

size: -; D: -; V: TRBV6-1; J: TRBJ2-3; CDR3: CASRPIGADTQYF; DNA: TGTGCCAGCAGACCCATCGGGGCAGATACGCAGTATTTT
size: -; D: -; V: TRBV30; J: TRBJ1-2; CDR3: CAWNRQEDYGYTF; DNA: TGTGCCTGGAATCGACAGGAGGACTATGGCTACACCTTC
size: -; D: TRBD1; V: TRBV4-1; J: TRBJ1-1; CDR3: CASSQEGQLNEAFF; DNA: TGCGCCAGCAGCCAGGAGGGACAGCTGAATGAAGCTTTCTTT
size: -; D: TRBD1; V: TRBV7-2; J: TRBJ1-5; CDR3: CASSSVGGGNQPQHF; DNA: TGTGCCAGCAGCTCGGTAGGGGGCGGCAATCAGCCCCAGCATTTT
size: few; D: TRBD1; V: TRBV7-9; J: TRBJ1-6; CDR3: CASSLLGTGSSPLHF; DNA: TGTGCCAGCAGCTTACTCGGGACAGGGTCCTCACCCCTCCACTTT
size: -; D: TRBD1; V: TRBV7-9; J: TRBJ1-2; CDR3: CASSLGGTGVVGYTF; DNA: TGTGCCAGCAGCTTAGGAGGGACAGGGGTAGTTGGCTACACCTTC
size: -; D: -; V: TRBV24-1; J: TRBJ2-1; CDR3: CATSDSSDPTGQFF; DNA: TGTGCCACCAGTGATTCGAGCGACCCGACGGGGCAGTTCTTC
size: -; D: -; V: TRBV5-6; J: TRBJ1-2; CDR3: CASSFGERTGYTF; DNA: TGTGCCAGCAGCTTTGGCGAGCGAACGGGCTACACCTTC
size: -; D: -; V: TRBV7-3; J: TRBJ1-1; CDR3: CASSTPGDPEAFF; DNA: TGTGCCAGCAGCACGCCGGGAGACCCTGAAGCTTTCTTT
size: many; D: -; V: TRBV5-4; J: TRBJ1-2; CDR3: CASSVDRNYGYTF; DNA: TGTGCCAGCAGCGTTGACAGGAACTATGGCTACACCTTC
size: -; D: -; V: TRBV12-5; J: TRBJ1-3; CDR3: CASVGSGNTIYF; DNA: TGTGCTAGTGTCGGCTCTGGAAACACCATATATTTT
size: -; D: -; V: TRBV7-9; J: TRBJ1-2; CDR3: CASSLAGVLSNYGYTF; DNA: TGTGCCAGCAGCTTAGCTGGAGTGTTATCTAACTATGGCTACACCTTC
size: -; D: -; V: TRBV11-3; J: TRBJ2-3; CDR3: CASSRGGPTDTQYF; DNA: TGTGCCAGCAGCAGGGGGGGGCCCACAGATACGCAGTATTTT
size: once; D: TRBD1; V: TRBV7-2; J: TRBJ1-6; CDR3: CASSPPGQRNSPLHF; DNA: TGTGCCAGCAGCCCCCCGGGACAGCGGAATTCACCCCTCCACTTT
size: -; D: -; V: TRBV5-4; J: TRBJ2-2; CDR3: CASSPGHLNTGELFF; DNA: TGTGCCAGCAGCCCGGGACACCTGAACACCGGGGAGCTGTTTTTT
size: once; D: -; V: TRBV5-1; J: TRBJ1-3; CDR3: CASSLRGLSSGNTIYF; DNA: TGCGCCAGCAGTCTTCGAGGCCTGAGCTCTGGAAACACCATATATTTT
size: -; D: -; V: TRBV2; J: TRBJ1-4; CDR3: CASSLGATNEKLFF; DNA: TGTGCCAGCAGTTTAGGGGCAACTAATGAAAAACTGTTTTTT
size: -; D: -; V: TRBV21-1; J: TRBJ2-5; CDR3: CASSRTTGPYGETQYF; DNA: TGTGCCAGCAGCAGGACGACAGGGCCCTATGGGGAGACCCAGTACTTC
size: -; D: TRBD1; V: TRBV7-4; J: TRBJ1-4; CDR3: CASSPTGGLFF; DNA: TGTGCCAGCAGCCCAACAGGGGGGTTGTTTTTT
size: -; D: -; V: TRBV4-1; J: TRBJ1-1; CDR3: CASSQPPPTRNTEAFF; DNA: TGCGCCAGCAGCCAACCCCCACCCACAAGGAACACTGAAGCTTTCTTT
size: -; D: -; V: TRBV6-5; J: TRBJ1-1; CDR3: CASNKAGGADTEAFF; DNA: TGTGCCAGCAACAAAGCGGGGGGCGCAGACACTGAAGCTTTCTTT
size: -; D: -; V: TRBV4-1; J: TRBJ1-6; CDR3: CASSQVSPLSSPLHF; DNA: TGCGCCAGCAGCCAAGTGTCGCCCCTAAGCTCACCCCTCCACTTT
size: -; D: TRBD1; V: TRBV20-1; J: TRBJ1-2; CDR3: CSAIPGQGIAF; DNA: TGCAGTGCGATACCGGGACAGGGTATCGCCTTC
size: -; D: -; V: TRBV9; J: TRBJ1-2; CDR3: CASSSPGGYTF; DNA: TGTGCCAGCAGCTCCCCGGGGGGCTACACCTTC
size: -; D: -; V: TRBV4-1; J: TRBJ2-5; CDR3: CASSQGGGGGETQYF; DNA: TGCGCCAGCAGCCAAGGCGGGGGCGGGGGAGAGACCCAGTACTTC
size: -; D: TRBD1; V: TRBV10-3; J: TRBJ1-1; CDR3: CAISGDRGSSMNTEAFF; DNA: TGTGCCATCAGTGGGGACAGGGGGTCCTCGATGAACACTGAAGCTTTCTTT